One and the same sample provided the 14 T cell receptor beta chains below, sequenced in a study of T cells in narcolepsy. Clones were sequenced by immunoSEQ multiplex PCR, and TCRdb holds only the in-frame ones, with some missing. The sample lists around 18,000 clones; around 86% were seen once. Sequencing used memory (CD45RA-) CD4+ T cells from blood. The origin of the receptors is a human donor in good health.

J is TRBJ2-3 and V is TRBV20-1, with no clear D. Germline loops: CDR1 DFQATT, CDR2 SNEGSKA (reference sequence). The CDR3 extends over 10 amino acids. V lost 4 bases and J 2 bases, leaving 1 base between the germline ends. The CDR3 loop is CSANTDTQYF. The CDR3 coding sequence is TGCAGTGCTAACACAGATACGCAGTATTTT.

Here the CDR3 reads CASSQGALPYEQYF. The CDR3 bases are TGTGCCAGCAGCCAAGGGGCATTACCCTACGAGCAGTACTTC. J is TRBJ2-7 and V is TRBV14; D not certain. This CDR3 comprises 14 residues. Germline loops: CDR1 SGHDN, CDR2 FVKESK. With 1 base removed from V and 2 bases from J, the gap between germline ends came to 9 bases. Using reference TRBV14 and TRBJ2-7 for the parts outside the CDR3, the full variable domain is EAGVTQFPSHSVIEKGQTVTLRCDPISGHDNLYWYRRVMGKEIKFLLHFVKESKQDESGMPNNRFLAERTGGTYSTLKVQPAELEDSGVYFCASSQGALPYEQYFGPGTRLTVT.

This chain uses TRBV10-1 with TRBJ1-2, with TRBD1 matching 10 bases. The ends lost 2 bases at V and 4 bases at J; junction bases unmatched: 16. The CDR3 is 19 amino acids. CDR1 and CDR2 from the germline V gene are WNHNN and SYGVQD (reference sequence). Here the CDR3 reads CASSEGSSDRGRESYGYTF. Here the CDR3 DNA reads TGCGCCAGCAGTGAGGGTTCATCAGACAGGGGGCGCGAAAGCTATGGCTACACCTTC.

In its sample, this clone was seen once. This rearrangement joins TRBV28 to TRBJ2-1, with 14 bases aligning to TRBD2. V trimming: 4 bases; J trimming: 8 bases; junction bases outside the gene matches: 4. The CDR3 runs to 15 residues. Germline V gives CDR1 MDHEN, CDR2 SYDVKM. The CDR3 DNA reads TGTGCCAGCAGTTCGACTAGCGGGGGGGCACATGAGCAGTTCTTC. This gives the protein CASSSTSGGAHEQFF.

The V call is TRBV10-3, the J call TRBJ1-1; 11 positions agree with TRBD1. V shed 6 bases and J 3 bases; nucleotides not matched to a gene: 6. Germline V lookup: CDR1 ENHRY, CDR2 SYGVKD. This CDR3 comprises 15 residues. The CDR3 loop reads CAIRGDRGWYTEAFF. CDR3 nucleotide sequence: TGTGCCATCAGGGGGGACAGGGGGTGGTACACTGAAGCTTTCTTT.

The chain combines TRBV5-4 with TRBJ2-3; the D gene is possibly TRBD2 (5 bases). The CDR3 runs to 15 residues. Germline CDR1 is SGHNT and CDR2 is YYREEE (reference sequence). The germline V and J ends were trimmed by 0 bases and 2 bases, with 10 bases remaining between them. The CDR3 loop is CASSLDVTTTDTQYF. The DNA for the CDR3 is TGTGCCAGCAGCTTGGACGTGACTACCACAGATACGCAGTATTTT.

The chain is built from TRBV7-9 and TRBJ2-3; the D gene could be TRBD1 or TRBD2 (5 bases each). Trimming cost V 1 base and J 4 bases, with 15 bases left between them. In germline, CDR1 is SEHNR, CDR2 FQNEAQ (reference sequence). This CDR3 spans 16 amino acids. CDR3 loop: CASSLVKWGKADTQYF. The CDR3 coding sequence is TGTGCCAGCAGCTTAGTTAAGTGGGGGAAGGCAGATACGCAGTATTTT. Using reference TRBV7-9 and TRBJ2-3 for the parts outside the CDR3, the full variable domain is DTGVSQNPRHKITKRGQNVTFRCDPISEHNRLYWYRQTLGQGPEFLTYFQNEAQLEKSRLLSDRFSAERPKGSFSTLEIQRTEQGDSAMYLCASSLVKWGKADTQYFGPGTRLTVL.

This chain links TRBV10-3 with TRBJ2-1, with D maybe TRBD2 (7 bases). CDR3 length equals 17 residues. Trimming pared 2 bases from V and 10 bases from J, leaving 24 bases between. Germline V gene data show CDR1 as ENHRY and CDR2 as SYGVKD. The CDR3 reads CAISEARGGASPREQFF. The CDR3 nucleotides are TGTGCCATCAGTGAGGCGAGGGGGGGGGCCTCACCGAGAGAGCAGTTCTTC.

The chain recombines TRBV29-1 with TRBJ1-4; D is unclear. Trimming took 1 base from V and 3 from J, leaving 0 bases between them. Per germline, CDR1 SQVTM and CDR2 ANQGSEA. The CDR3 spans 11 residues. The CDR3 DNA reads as TGCAGCGTTGAAGCTAATGAAAAACTGTTTTTT. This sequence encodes CSVEANEKLFF. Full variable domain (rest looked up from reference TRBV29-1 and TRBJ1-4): SAVISQKPSRDICQRGTSLTIQCQVDSQVTMMFWYRQQPGQSLTLIATANQGSEATYESGFVIDKFPISRPNLTFSTLTVSNMSPEDSSIYLCSVEANEKLFFGSGTQLSVL.

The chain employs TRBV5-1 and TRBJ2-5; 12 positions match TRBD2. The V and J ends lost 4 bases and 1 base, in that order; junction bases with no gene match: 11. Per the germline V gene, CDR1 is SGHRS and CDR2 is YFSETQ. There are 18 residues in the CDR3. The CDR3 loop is CASSPGGASGRAQETQYF. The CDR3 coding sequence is TGCGCCAGCAGCCCAGGAGGGGCTAGCGGGAGGGCCCAAGAGACCCAGTACTTC.

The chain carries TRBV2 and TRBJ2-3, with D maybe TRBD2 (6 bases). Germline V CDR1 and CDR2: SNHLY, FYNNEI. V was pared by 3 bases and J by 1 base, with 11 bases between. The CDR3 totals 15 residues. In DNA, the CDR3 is TGTGCCAGCAGTGACGTGGGGGAGGGCACAGATACGCAGTATTTT. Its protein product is CASSDVGEGTDTQYF.

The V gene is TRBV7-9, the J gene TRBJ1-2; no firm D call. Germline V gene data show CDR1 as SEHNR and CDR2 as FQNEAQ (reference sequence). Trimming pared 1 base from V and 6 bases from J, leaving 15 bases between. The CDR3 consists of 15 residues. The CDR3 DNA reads TGTGCCAGCAGCTTAGGCGCTGCTAAACCCGATGGCTACACCTTC. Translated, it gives CASSLGAAKPDGYTF.

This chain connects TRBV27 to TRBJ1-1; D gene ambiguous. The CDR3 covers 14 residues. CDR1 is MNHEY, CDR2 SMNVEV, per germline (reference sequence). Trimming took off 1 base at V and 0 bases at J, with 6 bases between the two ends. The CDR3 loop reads CASSLLGLNTEAFF. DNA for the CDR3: TGTGCCAGCAGTTTATTAGGCCTGAACACTGAAGCTTTCTTT.

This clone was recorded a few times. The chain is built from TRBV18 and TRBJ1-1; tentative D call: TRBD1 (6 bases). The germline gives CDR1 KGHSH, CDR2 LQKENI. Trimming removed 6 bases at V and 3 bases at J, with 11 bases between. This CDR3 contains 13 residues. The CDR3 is CASSYNRDTEAFF. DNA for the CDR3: TGTGCCAGCTCGTACAACAGGGACACTGAAGCTTTCTTT.